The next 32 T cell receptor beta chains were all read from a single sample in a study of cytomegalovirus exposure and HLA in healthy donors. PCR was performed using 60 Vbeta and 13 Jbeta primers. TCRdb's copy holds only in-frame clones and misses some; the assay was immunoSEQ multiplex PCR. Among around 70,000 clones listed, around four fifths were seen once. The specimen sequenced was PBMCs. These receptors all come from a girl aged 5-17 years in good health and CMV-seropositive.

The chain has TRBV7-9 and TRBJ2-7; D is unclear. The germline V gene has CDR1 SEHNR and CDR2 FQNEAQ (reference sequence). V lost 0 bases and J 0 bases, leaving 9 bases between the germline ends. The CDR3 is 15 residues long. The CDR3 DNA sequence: TGTGCCAGCAGCTTAGCCGGGTCGAGCTCCTACGAGCAGTACTTC. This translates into CASSLAGSSSYEQYF.

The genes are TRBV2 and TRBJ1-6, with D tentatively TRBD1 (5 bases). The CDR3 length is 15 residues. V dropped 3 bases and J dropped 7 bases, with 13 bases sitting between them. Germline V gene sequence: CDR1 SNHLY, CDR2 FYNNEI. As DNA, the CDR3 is TGTGCCAGCAGTGAGTCCGGACAAAAAAATTCACCCCTCCACTTT. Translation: CASSESGQKNSPLHF.

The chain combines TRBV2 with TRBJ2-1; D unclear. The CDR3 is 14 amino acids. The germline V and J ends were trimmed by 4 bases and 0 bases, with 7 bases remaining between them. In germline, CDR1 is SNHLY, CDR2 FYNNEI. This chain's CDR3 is CASSVRSSYNEQFF. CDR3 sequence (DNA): TGTGCCAGCAGTGTTCGGAGCTCCTACAATGAGCAGTTCTTC.

The CDR3 reads CASSPQGQTLYGYTF. The CDR3, as DNA: TGTGCCAGCTCACCACAGGGACAGACACTCTATGGCTACACCTTC. The V call is TRBV18, the J call TRBJ1-2, with 7 bases aligning to TRBD1. The CDR3 is made up of 15 amino acids. Per germline, CDR1 KGHSH and CDR2 LQKENI. V dropped 1 base and J dropped 4; count of bases not matched to a gene: 6. Combining the CDR3 with reference TRBV18 and TRBJ1-2 gives the whole variable domain NAGVMQNPRHLVRRRGQEARLRCSPMKGHSHVYWYRQLPEEGLKFMVYLQKENIIDESGMPKERFSAEFPKEGPSILRIQQVVRGDSAAYFCASSPQGQTLYGYTFGSGTRLTVV.

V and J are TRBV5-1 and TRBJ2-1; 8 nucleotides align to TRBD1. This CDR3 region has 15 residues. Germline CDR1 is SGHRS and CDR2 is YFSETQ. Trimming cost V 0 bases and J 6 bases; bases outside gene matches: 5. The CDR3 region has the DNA TGCGCCAGCAGCTTGGGCCGGGACAGGATCAATGAGCAGTTCTTC. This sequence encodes CASSLGRDRINEQFF.

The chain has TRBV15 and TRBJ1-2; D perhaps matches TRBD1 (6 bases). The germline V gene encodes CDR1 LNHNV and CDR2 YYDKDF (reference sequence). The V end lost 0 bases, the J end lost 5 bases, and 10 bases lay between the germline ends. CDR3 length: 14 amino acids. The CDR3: CATSRDNRVYGYTF. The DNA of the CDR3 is TGTGCCACCAGCAGAGATAACAGGGTATATGGCTACACCTTC.

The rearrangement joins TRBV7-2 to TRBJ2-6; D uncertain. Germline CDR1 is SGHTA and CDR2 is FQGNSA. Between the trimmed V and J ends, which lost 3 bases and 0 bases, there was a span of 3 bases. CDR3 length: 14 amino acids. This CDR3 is CASSFRSGANVLTF. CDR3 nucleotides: TGTGCCAGCAGCTTCCGCTCTGGGGCCAACGTCCTGACTTTC.

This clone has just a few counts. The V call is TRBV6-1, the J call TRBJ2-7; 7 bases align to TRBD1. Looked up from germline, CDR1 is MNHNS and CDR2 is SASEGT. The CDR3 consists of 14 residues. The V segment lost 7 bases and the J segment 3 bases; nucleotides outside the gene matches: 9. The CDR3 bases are TGTGCCAGCACGTCGACAGGGAGAATCTACGAGCAGTACTTC. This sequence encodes CASTSTGRIYEQYF.

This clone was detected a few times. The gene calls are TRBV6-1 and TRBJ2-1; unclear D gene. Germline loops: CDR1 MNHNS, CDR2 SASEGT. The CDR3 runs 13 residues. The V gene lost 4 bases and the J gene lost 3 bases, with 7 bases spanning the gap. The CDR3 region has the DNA TGTGCCAGCAGTGCGTACAACTACAATGAGCAGTTCTTC. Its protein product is CASSAYNYNEQFF.

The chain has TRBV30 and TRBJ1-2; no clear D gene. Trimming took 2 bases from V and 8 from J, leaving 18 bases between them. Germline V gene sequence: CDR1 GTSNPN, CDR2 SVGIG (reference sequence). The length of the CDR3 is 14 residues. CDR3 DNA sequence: TGTGCCTGGAGTAGGGCGGACTCGGCCCTCGGCTACACCTTC. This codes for CAWSRADSALGYTF.

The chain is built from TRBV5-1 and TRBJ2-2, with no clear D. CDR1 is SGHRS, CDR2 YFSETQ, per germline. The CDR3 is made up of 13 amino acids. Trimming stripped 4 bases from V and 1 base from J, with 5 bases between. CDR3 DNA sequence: TGCGCCAGCAGCCCGGGGAACACCGGGGAGCTGTTTTTT. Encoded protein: CASSPGNTGELFF.

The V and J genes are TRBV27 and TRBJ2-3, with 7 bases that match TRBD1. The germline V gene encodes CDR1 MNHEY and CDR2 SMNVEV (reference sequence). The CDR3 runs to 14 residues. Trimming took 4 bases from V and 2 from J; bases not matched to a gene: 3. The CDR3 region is CASSSGGYTDTQYF. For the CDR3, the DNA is TGTGCCAGCAGTTCAGGGGGATACACAGATACGCAGTATTTT.

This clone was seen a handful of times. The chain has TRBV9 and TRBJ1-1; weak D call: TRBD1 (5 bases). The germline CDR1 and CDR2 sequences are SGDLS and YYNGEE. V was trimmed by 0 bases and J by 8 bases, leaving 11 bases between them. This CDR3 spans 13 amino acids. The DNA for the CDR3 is TGTGCCAGCAGCGTAGACAGGTGGGGAGAAGCTTTCTTT. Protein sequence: CASSVDRWGEAFF. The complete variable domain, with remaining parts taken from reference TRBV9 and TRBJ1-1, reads DSGVTQTPKHLITATGQRVTLRCSPRSGDLSVYWYQQSLDQGLQFLIQYYNGEERAKGNILERFSAQQFPDLHSELNLSSLELGDSALYFCASSVDRWGEAFFGQGTRLTVV.

The CDR3 DNA sequence: TGTGCCTGGAGTCGGGATCCGCAAGAGACCCAGTACTTC. Translated: CAWSRDPQETQYF. V usage is TRBV30 and J usage is TRBJ2-5; D is possibly TRBD2 (5 bases). CDR1 GTSNPN and CDR2 SVGIG come from the germline V gene (reference sequence). Trimming removed 2 bases from V and 2 bases from J, with 9 bases in between. The CDR3 length is 13 residues.

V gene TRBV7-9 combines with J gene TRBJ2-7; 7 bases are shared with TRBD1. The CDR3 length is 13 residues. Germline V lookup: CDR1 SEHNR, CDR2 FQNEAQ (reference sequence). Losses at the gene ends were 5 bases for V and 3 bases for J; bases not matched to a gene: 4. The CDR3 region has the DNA TGTGCCAGCAGCCTATCAGGGGGCTACGAGCAGTACTTC. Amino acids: CASSLSGGYEQYF.

CDR3 loop: CAWTSDRGAKAFF. The DNA for the CDR3 is TGTGCCTGGACCTCCGACAGGGGGGCTAAAGCTTTCTTT. V and J are TRBV30 and TRBJ1-1, with TRBD1 matching 9 bases. CDR3 size: 13 residues. Germline V lookup: CDR1 GTSNPN, CDR2 SVGIG (reference sequence). Germline trimming cut 4 bases from V and 9 bases from J; bases unmatched to any gene: 9.

The CDR3 bases are TGTGCCACCAGCAGGCCAGGGGCCAGCATTCAGTACTTC. It yields the protein CATSRPGASIQYF. V gene TRBV15 combines with J gene TRBJ2-4; maybe TRBD1 (6 bases). V was cut by 3 bases and J by 9 bases, with 12 bases left in between. From germline, CDR1 is LNHNV and CDR2 YYDKDF (reference sequence). The CDR3 is 13 residues long.

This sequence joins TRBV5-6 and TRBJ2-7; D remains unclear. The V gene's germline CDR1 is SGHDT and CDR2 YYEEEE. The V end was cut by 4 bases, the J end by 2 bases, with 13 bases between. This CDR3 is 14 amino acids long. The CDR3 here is CASSLYSEAYEQYF. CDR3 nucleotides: TGTGCCAGCAGCCTCTACTCAGAGGCCTACGAGCAGTACTTC.

CDR3 sequence: CASSGGTGQGYTEAFF. The CDR3 nucleotides read TGTGCCAGCAGTGGAGGGACAGGGCAAGGATACACTGAAGCTTTCTTT. The chain has TRBV25-1 and TRBJ1-1; 9 bases match TRBD1. The CDR3 runs to 16 residues. Germline V gene lookup returns CDR1 MGHDK and CDR2 SYGVNS. V was clipped by 4 bases and J by 3 bases; unmatched bases: 9.

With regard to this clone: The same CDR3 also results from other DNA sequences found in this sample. The CDR3 DNA follows: TGTGCCTGGAGTGTCCCTAGCGGGAGTACAGATACGCAGTATTTT. Translated, it gives CAWSVPSGSTDTQYF. V usage is TRBV30 and J usage is TRBJ2-3; 10 bases fit TRBD2. This CDR3 contains 15 residues. V gave up 0 bases and J gave up 3 bases; unmatched junction bases: 3. The germline CDR1 and CDR2 sequences are GTSNPN and SVGIG (reference sequence).

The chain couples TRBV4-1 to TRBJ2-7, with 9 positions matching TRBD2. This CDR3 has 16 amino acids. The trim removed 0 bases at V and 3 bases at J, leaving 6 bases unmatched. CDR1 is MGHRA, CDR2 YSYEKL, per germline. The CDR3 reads CASSQEFSGGFYEQYF. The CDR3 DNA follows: TGCGCCAGCAGCCAAGAATTTAGCGGGGGTTTCTACGAGCAGTACTTC.

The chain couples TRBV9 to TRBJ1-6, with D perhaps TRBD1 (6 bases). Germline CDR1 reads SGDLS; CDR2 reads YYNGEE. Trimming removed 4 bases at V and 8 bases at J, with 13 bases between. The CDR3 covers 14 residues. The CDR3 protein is CASSPRTEYSPLHF. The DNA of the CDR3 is TGTGCCAGCAGCCCTCGGACAGAATATTCACCCCTCCACTTT.

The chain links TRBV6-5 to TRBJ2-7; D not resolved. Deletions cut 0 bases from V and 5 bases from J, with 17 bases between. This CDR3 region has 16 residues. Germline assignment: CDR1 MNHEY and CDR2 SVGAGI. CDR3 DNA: TGTGCCAGCAGTTACTCGAAATCGGGTAAAGGTCACGAGCAGTACTTC. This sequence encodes CASSYSKSGKGHEQYF.

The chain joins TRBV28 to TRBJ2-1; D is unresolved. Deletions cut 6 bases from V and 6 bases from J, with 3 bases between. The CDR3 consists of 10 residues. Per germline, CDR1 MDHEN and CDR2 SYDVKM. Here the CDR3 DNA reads TGTGCCAGCAGCTTCAATGAGCAGTTCTTC. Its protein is CASSFNEQFF. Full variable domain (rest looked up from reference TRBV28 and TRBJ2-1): DVKVTQSSRYLVKRTGEKVFLECVQDMDHENMFWYRQDPGLGLRLIYFSYDVKMKEKGDIPEGYSVSREKKERFSLILESASTNQTSMYLCASSFNEQFFGPGTRLTVL.

The CDR3: CASSPRATSSYEQYF. CDR3 coding DNA: TGCGCCAGCAGCCCCAGGGCCACCTCAAGCTACGAGCAGTACTTC. V is TRBV5-1 and J is TRBJ2-7; D possibly corresponds to TRBD1 (5 bases). V gave up 4 bases and J gave up 3 bases, with 17 bases separating them. This CDR3 spans 15 amino acids. Germline CDR1 and CDR2: SGHRS and YFSETQ.

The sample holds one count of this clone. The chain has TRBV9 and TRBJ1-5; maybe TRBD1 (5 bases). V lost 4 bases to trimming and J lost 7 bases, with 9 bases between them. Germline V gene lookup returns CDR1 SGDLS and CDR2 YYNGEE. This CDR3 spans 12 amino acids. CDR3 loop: CASSSGGQPQHF. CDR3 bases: TGTGCCAGCAGCTCGGGGGGGCAGCCCCAGCATTTT. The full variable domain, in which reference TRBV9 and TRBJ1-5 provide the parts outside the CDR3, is DSGVTQTPKHLITATGQRVTLRCSPRSGDLSVYWYQQSLDQGLQFLIQYYNGEERAKGNILERFSAQQFPDLHSELNLSSLELGDSALYFCASSSGGQPQHFGDGTRLSIL.

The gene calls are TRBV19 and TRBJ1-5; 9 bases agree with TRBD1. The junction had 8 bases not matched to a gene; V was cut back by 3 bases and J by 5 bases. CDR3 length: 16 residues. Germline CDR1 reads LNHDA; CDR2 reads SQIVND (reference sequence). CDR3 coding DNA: TGTGCCAGTAGTATTAGGCCGGGACAGGGTTATCAGCCCCAGCATTTT. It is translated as CASSIRPGQGYQPQHF.

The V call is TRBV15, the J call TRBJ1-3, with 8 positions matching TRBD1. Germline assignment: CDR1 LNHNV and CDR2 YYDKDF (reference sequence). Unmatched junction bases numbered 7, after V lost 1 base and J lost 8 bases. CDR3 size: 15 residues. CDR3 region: CATSRGGTGRDTIYF. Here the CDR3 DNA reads TGTGCCACCAGCAGAGGCGGGACAGGCAGGGACACCATATATTTT.

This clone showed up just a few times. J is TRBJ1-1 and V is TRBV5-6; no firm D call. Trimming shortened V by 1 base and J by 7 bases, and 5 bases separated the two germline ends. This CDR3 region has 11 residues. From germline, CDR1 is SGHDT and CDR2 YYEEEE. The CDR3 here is CASSLPCEAFF. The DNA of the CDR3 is TGTGCCAGCAGCTTGCCTTGTGAAGCTTTCTTT.

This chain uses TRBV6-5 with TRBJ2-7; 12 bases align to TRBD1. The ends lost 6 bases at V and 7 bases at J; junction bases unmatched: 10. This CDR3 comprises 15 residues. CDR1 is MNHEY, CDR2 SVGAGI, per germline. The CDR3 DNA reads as TGTGCCAGCAGGCGCCCGGGACAGGGGGCAAGGGAGCAGTACTTC. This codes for CASRRPGQGAREQYF.

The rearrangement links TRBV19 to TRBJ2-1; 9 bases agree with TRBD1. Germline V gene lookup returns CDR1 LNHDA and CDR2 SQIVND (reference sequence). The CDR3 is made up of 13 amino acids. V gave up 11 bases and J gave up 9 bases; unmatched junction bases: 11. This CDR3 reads CAARDRATGEQFF. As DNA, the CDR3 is TGTGCCGCCCGGGACAGGGCGACGGGTGAGCAGTTCTTC.

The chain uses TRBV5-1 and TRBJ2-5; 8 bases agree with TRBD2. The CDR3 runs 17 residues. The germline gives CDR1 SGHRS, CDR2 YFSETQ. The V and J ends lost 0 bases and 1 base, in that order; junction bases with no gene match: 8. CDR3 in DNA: TGCGCCAGCAGCTTGGGGCCAGCGGGGGCCTCCCAAGAGACCCAGTACTTC. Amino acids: CASSLGPAGASQETQYF.